This T cell receptor beta chain stems from a study of identical twins (dated by TCRdb to 2016 to 2017). Looking at the study overall: The study deep-sequenced TCR alpha and beta repertoires from monozygotic twins, unrelated adults of various ages and cord blood to test whether fetal clonotypes persist. Replicate twin experiments were performed at different times using different library preparation protocols to rule out contamination.

Only healthy Caucasian donors were included. Three pairs of female monozygotic twins, all aged 18 to 29 years, were included in the twin cohort. Positive isolation kits from Invitrogen were used to isolate the CD4+ and CD8+ T cell populations. The paper's findings and limits, for the study overall: In monozygotic twins, recombination models systematically underestimated out-of-frame TCR alpha sharing, but the models matched the sharing seen between unrelated individuals. In beta out-of-frame sequences, excess twin sharing was weaker, because having fewer shared sequences lowered the signal-to-noise ratio. Because the same donors could not be followed over many years, conclusions were based on cross-sectional statistical analysis. Zero-insertion analyses could be partly confounded by invariant T cells such as MAIT and iNKT, though diverse VJ usage argued against such confounding for most clonotypes. Out-of-frame TCR alpha sequences shared between twins showed an excess of low generation-probability sequences compared with coincidental sharing between unrelated individuals. Fewer insertions were carried by abundant cord blood beta clonotypes, a similar but weaker trend appeared in young adult naive repertoires, and no such trend appeared in memory repertoires.

The library was prepared using 5' RACE. These reads were obtained on an Illumina HiSeq 2000. A universal primer binding site was introduced by template switching, and a unique molecular identifier was present in the final cDNA, enabling accurate counting of TCR cDNA molecules. Specific primers in the conserved constant-segment region were used to synthesize first-strand cDNA for the TCR alpha and beta chains. Each cDNA library was double barcoded, with a SMART-Mk sample barcode plus Illumina barcodes, to control for contamination. TruSeq adapter sequences, together with Illumina sample barcodes, were added in two successive PCR steps. The TCR alpha and beta cDNA libraries were sequenced on the Illumina HiSeq platform using custom primers. The authors' analysis ran thus. Raw reads were processed with MiGEC to extract unique molecular identifiers, and MiXCR was used to determine CDR3 positions. For each individual, recombination models were inferred using an EM algorithm with the repgenHMM and IGoR tools. Shared clonotypes were analyzed with the tcR package in R, and sharing was normalized by the product of cloneset sizes. To study raw recombination without the effects of thymic and clonal selection, out-of-frame nonproductive sequences were analyzed. In TCRdb, the public reads were trimmed at Q25 with fastp and aligned with MiXCR, with productive beta chains retained. One record per CDR3 amino acid sequence lists the most common genes and DNA. TCRdb, not the authors, supplied the V and J calls. Present in this sample are about 530,000 distinct CDR3 sequences, about 20% of which were seen just once. Approximately 0.52% of the sample is held by the ten biggest clonotypes.

Taken from the germline V gene, the CDR1 and CDR2 loops are KGHDR and SFDVKD. V is cut by 4 bases and J by 9 bases, and the space between the germline ends is 12 bases. The CDR3 starts with the cysteine, ends with the phenylalanine, and has 13 residues. CDR3 DNA only is kept here, 39 bases in frame from base 1. In this sample, this clonotype turned up a few times. Its antigen target is currently unknown. One base away there is no much larger clone; base qualities are not given. The sample was also linked to a second study, of yellow fever vaccine responses in identical twins. The other study reports the following: According to the authors, in identical twins the way T cells responded to vaccination appeared partly convergent and partly personalized. In the study, vaccine-responding T cell clones were precisely tracked in identical twins.

The chain uses TRBV24-1 and TRBJ2-1; confidence is insufficient to name the D gene. This sequence originates from a woman aged 18-35 years in good health. The sequenced sample was CD4+ T cells sorted from blood. CDR3 loop: CATSDRAFSEQFF. The nucleotides are TGTGCCACCAGTGACCGGGCCTTTAGTGAGCAGTTCTTC.